The 31 T cell receptor beta chains below were found in one sample sequenced in a study of spatial heterogeneity in lung cancer. Study conclusions and caveats: For expanded intratumoral alpha and beta TCRs, counts tracked tumor mutation counts.

Documented time point: sample taken at primary tumor resection. TCRdb processed the 5' RACE reads anew with MiXCR; each CDR3 protein has one entry. Found here are around 100,000 distinct CDR3 sequences, approximately 4% of them singletons; the top ten hold approximately 22%. The antigens of these receptors remain unknown. Sequenced material: lung tumor tissue, taken at surgery. These receptors originate from a male donor with early-stage non-small cell lung cancer.

This clonotype showed up many times. This chain uses TRBV24-1 with TRBJ2-3, with D maybe TRBD2 (5 bases). There are 15 residues in the CDR3. Between the trimmed V and J ends, which lost 3 bases and 3 bases, there was a span of 12 bases. Germline V gene sequence: CDR1 KGHDR, CDR2 SFDVKD. The CDR3 here is CATSDHQRLTDTQYF. CDR3 in DNA: TGTGCCACCAGTGATCACCAGCGGTTAACAGATACGCAGTATTTT.

In its sample, this clonotype was seen a few times. The chain recombines TRBV7-9 with TRBJ2-3, with no clear D. Trimming cost V 3 bases and J 0 bases, with 7 bases left between them. The CDR3 is made up of 14 amino acids. Looked up from germline, CDR1 is SEHNR and CDR2 is FQNEAQ (reference sequence). The CDR3 nucleotides read TGTGCCAGCAGCTTTTTACGAAGCACAGATACGCAGTATTTT. It yields the protein CASSFLRSTDTQYF. The full variable domain, completed using reference TRBV7-9 and TRBJ2-3, is DTGVSQNPRHKITKRGQNVTFRCDPISEHNRLYWYRQTLGQGPEFLTYFQNEAQLEKSRLLSDRFSAERPKGSFSTLEIQRTEQGDSAMYLCASSFLRSTDTQYFGPGTRLTVL.

This clonotype was counted between two and nine times. This rearrangement joins TRBV24-1 to TRBJ2-6, with D maybe TRBD2 (7 bases). The CDR3 runs to 17 residues. Germline V gene lookup returns CDR1 KGHDR and CDR2 SFDVKD. The V end lost 3 bases, the J end lost 4 bases, and 15 bases lay between the germline ends. The CDR3 region is CATSDPRRGPGANVLTF. CDR3 nucleotides: TGTGCCACCAGTGATCCCCGGCGGGGGCCAGGGGCCAACGTCCTGACTTTC.

This clonotype was detected a few times. This sequence joins TRBV11-2 and TRBJ2-7; D uncertain. The CDR3 totals 11 residues. V was clipped by 7 bases and J by 3 bases, with 7 bases between them. CDR1 and CDR2 from the germline V gene are SGHAT and FQNNGV. CDR3 amino acids: CASTGGYEQYF. CDR3 coding DNA: TGTGCCAGCACCGGCGGCTACGAGCAGTACTTC.

This clonotype has ten or more counts. This chain joins TRBV5-1 and TRBJ2-1; the D gene is possibly TRBD2 (5 bases). The CDR3 loop spans 14 amino acids. Deletions cut 0 bases from V and 4 bases from J, with 8 bases between. Germline-derived CDR1 and CDR2 are SGHRS and YFSETQ. CDR3 DNA: TGCGCCAGCAGCTTGGAGTCGGGGTACAATGAGCAGTTCTTC. Translated: CASSLESGYNEQFF.

Many counts were recorded for this clonotype. V gene TRBV16 combines with J gene TRBJ1-4; D remains unclear. V dropped 5 bases and J dropped 2 bases, with 9 bases sitting between them. Germline V gene sequence: CDR1 KGHSY, CDR2 FQNENV. This CDR3 is 14 amino acids long. CDR3 nucleotide sequence: TGTGCCAGCAGCGAACCCAGGACTAATGAAAAACTGTTTTTT. Protein: CASSEPRTNEKLFF.

This clonotype was found many times. The chain employs TRBV18 and TRBJ2-3; 10 positions agree with TRBD2. Germline CDR1 and CDR2: KGHSH and LQKENI. The length of the CDR3 is 16 residues. The V segment lost 4 bases and the J segment 2 bases; nucleotides outside the gene matches: 6. The CDR3 reads CASSRRLAGATDTQYF. The CDR3 DNA follows: TGTGCCAGCTCACGTCGACTAGCGGGCGCCACAGATACGCAGTATTTT.

This clonotype occurred many times. V usage is TRBV27 and J usage is TRBJ1-1; D not resolved. Trimming shortened V by 2 bases and J by 0 bases, and 7 bases separated the two germline ends. CDR3 length equals 14 residues. Germline CDR1 reads MNHEY; CDR2 reads SMNVEV (reference sequence). CDR3 in amino acids: CASSLAVMNTEAFF. DNA of the CDR3: TGTGCCAGCAGTTTAGCAGTTATGAACACTGAAGCTTTCTTT.

A note on this clonotype: A much bigger clone sits one base away, suggesting this may be a read error. V and J are TRBV9 and TRBJ2-4; 12 positions match TRBD2. Germline V lookup: CDR1 SGDLS, CDR2 YYNGEE. This CDR3 spans 20 amino acids. Unmatched junction bases numbered 13, after V lost 3 bases and J lost 0 bases. The CDR3 sequence is CASSAVTSGSSPLAKNIQYF. In DNA form, the CDR3 reads TGTGCCAGCAGCGCGGTGACTAGCGGGAGCTCCCCCTTAGCCAAAAACATTCAGTACTTC.

This clonotype was counted at least ten times. The rearrangement uses TRBV5-1 and TRBJ2-3, with unresolved D. CDR3 length: 14 amino acids. Germline CDR1 reads SGHRS; CDR2 reads YFSETQ. V shed 0 bases and J shed 2 bases, with 7 bases lying between them. The DNA of the CDR3 is TGCGCCAGCAGCTTGGACCAATCCACAGATACGCAGTATTTT. Encoded protein: CASSLDQSTDTQYF.

The rearrangement uses TRBV6-6 and TRBJ1-6; 7 bases map to TRBD1. The CDR3 is made up of 14 amino acids. CDR1 is MNHNY, CDR2 SVGAGI, per germline (reference sequence). V lost 3 bases to trimming and J lost 9 bases; unmatched junction nucleotides: 5. The CDR3 nucleotides are TGTGCCAGCAGTTATGGAAACAGGGGTTCACCCCTCCACTTT. Translating it yields CASSYGNRGSPLHF.

This clonotype was found many times. The gene calls are TRBV28 and TRBJ2-3, with 7 bases fitting TRBD2. Germline V gene lookup returns CDR1 MDHEN and CDR2 SYDVKM. V dropped 2 bases and J dropped 1; count of bases not matched to a gene: 6. The CDR3 length is 16 residues. Here the CDR3 reads CASSLHSGFRTDTQYF. CDR3 DNA sequence: TGTGCCAGCAGTTTACATAGCGGGTTTCGCACAGATACGCAGTATTTT.

Ten or more counts support this clonotype. The V and J genes are TRBV4-1 and TRBJ2-1, with D perhaps TRBD1 (5 bases). Trimming shortened V by 1 base and J by 10 bases, and 20 bases separated the two germline ends. Germline V lookup: CDR1 MGHRA, CDR2 YSYEKL. The CDR3 covers 16 residues. The CDR3 region is CASSQVFAGPLGEQFF. Here the CDR3 DNA reads TGCGCCAGCAGCCAAGTCTTTGCAGGGCCCCTGGGGGAGCAGTTCTTC.

This clonotype was found many times. The CDR3 here is CATSRDRAGVGDTQYF. For the CDR3, the DNA is TGTGCCACCAGCAGAGATCGAGCGGGAGTGGGAGATACGCAGTATTTT. The rearrangement uses TRBV15 and TRBJ2-3; 8 bases line up with TRBD2. After removal of 0 bases from V and 5 bases from J, the junction contained 7 bases not matched to a gene. This CDR3 spans 16 amino acids. The V gene's germline CDR1 is LNHNV and CDR2 YYDKDF (reference sequence).

The rearrangement uses TRBV6-5 and TRBJ2-1; perhaps TRBD1 as D (6 bases). V was shortened by 5 bases and J by 10 bases, with 18 bases between the two germline ends. This CDR3 comprises 14 residues. Germline V gene lookup returns CDR1 MNHEY and CDR2 SVGAGI. This chain's CDR3 is CASSLPDSTGEQFF. The CDR3 bases are TGTGCCAGCAGTCTCCCGGACAGCACCGGGGAGCAGTTCTTC.

This clonotype occurred a few times. The chain carries TRBV5-1 and TRBJ2-5; 13 bases agree with TRBD2. In germline, CDR1 is SGHRS, CDR2 YFSETQ. With V trimmed by 3 bases and J by 8 bases, 4 bases remained unmatched. There are 14 residues in the CDR3. CDR3 in amino acids: CASSSGLAGATQYF. The CDR3 nucleotides are TGCGCCAGCAGCTCCGGACTAGCGGGAGCCACCCAGTACTTC.

This clonotype has at least ten counts. The V call is TRBV2, the J call TRBJ1-6; 10 bases match TRBD1. Trimming took 8 bases from V and 8 from J; bases not matched to a gene: 12. The CDR3 is 16 residues long. In germline, CDR1 is SNHLY, CDR2 FYNNEI. The CDR3 here is CASAPPGGTGDSPLHF. In DNA, the CDR3 is TGTGCCAGCGCCCCCCCGGGGGGGACAGGGGATTCACCCCTCCACTTT.

The sample holds many counts of this clonotype. The rearrangement uses TRBV6-1 and TRBJ2-4, with TRBD2 identical over 7 bases. The length of the CDR3 is 15 residues. After removal of 3 bases from V and 7 bases from J, the junction contained 9 bases not matched to a gene. The germline CDR1 and CDR2 sequences are MNHNS and SASEGT. CDR3 in amino acids: CASSEVAGKVNIQYF. Here the CDR3 DNA reads TGTGCCAGCAGTGAGGTAGCGGGTAAGGTGAACATTCAGTACTTC.

This clonotype was detected many times. V is TRBV24-1 and J is TRBJ1-1; D is unresolved. Germline lookup yields CDR1 KGHDR and CDR2 SFDVKD. The CDR3 contains 14 residues. With 9 bases removed from V and 0 bases from J, the gap between germline ends came to 13 bases. Written as DNA, the CDR3 is TGTGCCACCTTCTGCGGGGTTATGAACACTGAAGCTTTCTTT. This gives the protein CATFCGVMNTEAFF.

This clonotype was picked up many times. The CDR3 protein is CASSPRTSGGSPSEKLFF. The CDR3 nucleotides are TGTGCCAGCAGCCCTAGGACCTCAGGGGGCAGTCCGTCTGAAAAACTGTTTTTT. The chain recombines TRBV4-2 with TRBJ1-4; TRBD1 matches 8 bases. Per the germline V gene, CDR1 is LGHNA and CDR2 is YNFKEQ. The CDR3 contains 18 residues. J lost 7 bases, V lost 4 bases, and 17 bases had no gene match.

Points on this clonotype: A single base separates this from a much larger clone, so it may be a read error. The gene calls are TRBV4-1 and TRBJ2-3; the match to TRBD2 covers 16 bases. The CDR3 spans 16 residues. The V gene's germline CDR1 is MGHRA and CDR2 YSYEKL. This CDR3 is CANSPGLAGGSDTQYF. The CDR3 bases are TGCGCCAACAGCCCGGGACTAGCGGGAGGGTCAGATACGCAGTATTTT.

This clonotype is classed as medium-sized (0.01 to 0.1%). The V call is TRBV2, the J call TRBJ2-2, with D tentatively TRBD2 (6 bases). The CDR3 sequence is 17 residues long. V was trimmed by 6 bases and J by 2 bases, leaving 19 bases between them. The germline gives CDR1 SNHLY, CDR2 FYNNEI. CDR3 residues: CASRTTRSAGNTGELFF. CDR3 nucleotides: TGTGCCAGCAGGACGACTAGATCGGCAGGAAACACCGGGGAGCTGTTTTTT.

This clonotype was seen at least ten times. CDR3 nucleotides: TGCGCGGTTAGGGGGCTGACCGGGGAGCTGTTTTTT. Amino acid sequence: CAVRGLTGELFF. J is TRBJ2-2 and V is TRBV29-1; 7 nucleotides line up with TRBD1. The CDR3 covers 12 residues. The germline V gene has CDR1 SQVTM and CDR2 ANQGSEA.

The table lists this clonotype with many counts. Compared with germline, one end of the junction differs, possibly owing to a read error. The rearrangement links TRBV29-1 to TRBJ2-3; 10 bases fit TRBD2. Germline V gene data show CDR1 as SQVTM and CDR2 as ANQGSEA. The CDR3 runs to 14 residues. This CDR3 reads CSAERLAGADTQYF. CDR3 nucleotide sequence: TGCAGCGCTGAACGTCTAGCGGGAGCAGATACGCAGTATTTT.

This clonotype showed up many times. The chain links TRBV7-6 to TRBJ1-5; D not certain. V was cut by 3 bases and J by 3 bases, with 15 bases left in between. From germline, CDR1 is SGHVS and CDR2 FNYEAQ. The CDR3 runs to 16 residues. Here the CDR3 DNA reads TGTGCCAGCAGCTTGGGCCGCGTACGTGACAATCAGCCCCAGCATTTT. Translation gives CASSLGRVRDNQPQHF.

This clonotype was seen many times. V usage is TRBV12-3 or TRBV12-4 and J usage is TRBJ2-7, with D possibly being TRBD1 or TRBD2 (5 bases each). V shed 2 bases and J shed 5 bases, with 13 bases lying between them. This CDR3 has 14 residues. The DNA of the CDR3 is TGTGCCAGCAGTTTATCAGGGACGGAAGACGAGCAGTACTTC. The encoded protein is CASSLSGTEDEQYF.

There are many counts of this clonotype. The rearrangement joins TRBV14 to TRBJ2-2; D gene uncertain. The germline CDR1 and CDR2 sequences are SGHDN and FVKESK. CDR3 length: 13 amino acids. V was cut by 0 bases and J by 7 bases, with 6 bases left in between. Here the CDR3 DNA reads TGTGCCAGCAGCCAAGAAAGAGGCGGGGAGCTGTTTTTT. Protein sequence: CASSQERGGELFF.

This clonotype was seen at least ten times. J is TRBJ2-7 and V is TRBV27, with 7 bases that match TRBD1. The CDR3 length is 15 residues. With V trimmed by 5 bases and J by 3 bases, 10 bases remained unmatched. Germline V gene data show CDR1 as MNHEY and CDR2 as SMNVEV (reference sequence). The CDR3 DNA reads as TGTGCCAGCAGTCCTCGTGGGACAGTTAACTACGAGCAGTACTTC. It yields the protein CASSPRGTVNYEQYF.

This clonotype showed up many times. V gene TRBV6-1 combines with J gene TRBJ1-1; maybe TRBD1 (6 bases). This CDR3 comprises 14 residues. Germline loops: CDR1 MNHNS, CDR2 SASEGT. With 9 bases removed from V and 0 bases from J, the gap between germline ends came to 14 bases. For the CDR3, the DNA is TGTGCCAGTGTGACAGGAACCATGAACACTGAAGCTTTCTTT. It yields the protein CASVTGTMNTEAFF.

This clonotype was seen at least ten times. The V call is TRBV5-1, the J call TRBJ2-2, with 11 bases that match TRBD2. This CDR3 is 15 amino acids long. J gave up 3 bases and V 4 bases, and 2 bases lay outside the gene matches. Germline CDR1 SGHRS, CDR2 YFSETQ. The CDR3 sequence: CASSRGLADTGELFF. The CDR3 nucleotides read TGCGCCAGCAGCCGGGGACTAGCGGACACCGGGGAGCTGTTTTTT.

This clonotype came up many times. The rearrangement uses TRBV5-1 and TRBJ2-7, with D possibly TRBD2 on 5 matching bases. The germline V gene encodes CDR1 SGHRS and CDR2 YFSETQ. V lost 2 bases, J lost 2 bases, and 14 bases lay in between. The CDR3 extends over 15 amino acids. The CDR3 region is CASSFPDSYAYEQYF. DNA for the CDR3: TGCGCCAGCAGCTTTCCGGACTCCTACGCCTACGAGCAGTACTTC.